The 4 T cell receptor beta chains in this list originate from one sample, sequenced in a study of blood T cell repertoires in COVID-19. TCRdb keeps only in-frame clones here, not all; method: immunoSEQ multiplex PCR. The sample lists around 400,000 clones; around nine tenths were seen once. The sequenced material came from PBMCs or T cells enriched from blood (not recorded which). These receptors originate from a woman between 18 and 29 years old who had been exposed to COVID-19.

The rearrangement links TRBV6-5 to TRBJ2-3, with a weak D call TRBD1 (6 bases). The CDR3 covers 12 residues. Trimming left V 8 bases short and J 4 bases short, with 10 bases between. The germline CDR1 and CDR2 sequences are MNHEY and SVGAGI. The CDR3 nucleotides read TGTGCCAGCGGCAGGGGCTCAGATACGCAGTATTTT. Protein: CASGRGSDTQYF.

V is TRBV19 and J is TRBJ1-5, with unresolved D. In germline, CDR1 is LNHDA, CDR2 SQIVND (reference sequence). V was clipped by 1 base and J by 4 bases, with 11 bases between them. This CDR3 is 15 amino acids long. This chain's CDR3 is CASSIGPGWNQPQHF. CDR3 sequence (DNA): TGTGCCAGTAGTATAGGTCCAGGATGGAATCAGCCCCAGCATTTT.

The gene calls are TRBV5-6 and TRBJ1-3; D call uncertain. CDR1 and CDR2 from the germline V gene are SGHDT and YYEEEE. The CDR3 runs to 18 residues. V was clipped by 4 bases and J by 0 bases, with 20 bases between them. The CDR3 region is CASSTRAGTHFSGNTIYF. In nucleotides, the CDR3 is TGTGCCAGCAGCACGAGGGCGGGCACTCACTTCTCTGGAAACACCATATATTTT.

This clone was counted once. The V gene is TRBV4-3, the J gene TRBJ1-6; D is unclear. This CDR3 has 15 residues. Germline V lookup: CDR1 LGHNA, CDR2 YSLEER. The germline V and J ends were trimmed by 3 bases and 8 bases, with 14 bases remaining between them. The CDR3 DNA reads as TGCGCCAGCAGCCACTATGGGCAGCTGGATTCACCCCTCCACTTT. Protein sequence: CASSHYGQLDSPLHF.